The present TCR beta chain was sequenced within a study of follicular helper T cells after annual influenza vaccination. Overall study: After each seasonal flu vaccination, blood came on days 0, 7 and 28. Across the 2013-2014, 2014-2015 and 2015-2016 vaccination seasons, some subjects were resampled.

Germline CDR1 SGHTA, CDR2 FQGTGA. The length of the CDR3 is 19 residues. The ends lost 0 bases at V and 4 bases at J; junction bases unmatched: 13. TCRdb's copy holds only in-frame clones and misses some; the assay was immunoSEQ multiplex PCR. This table holds about 11,000 clones, around 85% found once. As for this clone: Its antigen is undetermined.

Whole-study findings and limits: Undersampling of larger non-cTfh compartments could not be excluded.

Each time point used about 35 to 100 mL of blood. The rearrangement joins TRBV7-3 to TRBJ2-2, with TRBD1 identical over 8 bases. The receptor's source is an adult who received the influenza vaccine. The sample consisted of CXCR5- memory CD4+ T cells sorted from blood, taken 6 weeks after influenza vaccination. The CDR3 loop is CASSLTSAAGGAVTGELFF. The CDR3 DNA sequence: TGTGCCAGCAGCTTAACTTCGGCGGCAGGGGGCGCCGTCACCGGGGAGCTGTTTTTT. The full variable domain, with the rest looked up from reference TRBV7-3 and TRBJ2-2, is GAGVSQTPSNKVTEKGKYVELRCDPISGHTALYWYRQSLGQGPEFLIYFQGTGAADDSGLPNDRFFAVRPEGSVSTLKIQRTERGDSAVYLCASSLTSAAGGAVTGELFFGEGSRLTVL.